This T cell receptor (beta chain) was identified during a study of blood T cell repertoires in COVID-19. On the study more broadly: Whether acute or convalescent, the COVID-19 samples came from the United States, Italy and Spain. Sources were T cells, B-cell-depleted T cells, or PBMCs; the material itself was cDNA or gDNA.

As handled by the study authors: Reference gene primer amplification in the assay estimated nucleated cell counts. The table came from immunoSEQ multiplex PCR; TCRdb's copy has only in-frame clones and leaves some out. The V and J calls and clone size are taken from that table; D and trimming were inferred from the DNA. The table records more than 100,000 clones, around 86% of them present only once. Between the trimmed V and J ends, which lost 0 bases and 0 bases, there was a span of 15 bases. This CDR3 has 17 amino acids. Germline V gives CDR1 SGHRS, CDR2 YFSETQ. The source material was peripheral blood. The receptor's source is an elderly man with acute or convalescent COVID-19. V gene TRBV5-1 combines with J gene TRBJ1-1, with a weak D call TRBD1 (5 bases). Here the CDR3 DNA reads TGCGCCAGCAGCTTGGCCTTTTCAGCAGGGATGAACACTGAAGCTTTCTTT. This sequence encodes CASSLAFSAGMNTEAFF.